The 12 T cell receptor beta chains below were found in one sample sequenced in a study of identifying expanded T cells in peripheral blood. The data were produced by immunoSEQ multiplex PCR, yet TCRdb's version contains in-frame clones alone and is incomplete. The table includes approximately 94,000 clones, roughly 88% detected once. The sample consisted of blood. The receptors originated from a person aged 18 to 70 in good health.

The chain joins TRBV9 to TRBJ2-3; tentative D call: TRBD2 (6 bases). The germline gives CDR1 SGDLS, CDR2 YYNGEE. V shed 1 base and J shed 2 bases, with 14 bases lying between them. The CDR3 contains 16 residues. The CDR3 DNA reads TGTGCCAGCAGCGTAAGGCTTAGCGGAACCACAGATACGCAGTATTTT. Its protein is CASSVRLSGTTDTQYF.

V gene TRBV5-4 combines with J gene TRBJ2-5; 8 bases fit TRBD2. Germline loops: CDR1 SGHNT, CDR2 YYREEE (reference sequence). V lost 2 bases, J lost 2 bases, and 8 bases stayed unmatched. The CDR3 extends over 16 amino acids. The DNA of the CDR3 is TGTGCCAGCAGCTTAGCCCCACGCGGGGGGCAAGAGACCCAGTACTTC. It encodes CASSLAPRGGQETQYF. The full variable domain, rest sourced from reference TRBV5-4 and TRBJ2-5, is ETGVTQSPTHLIKTRGQQVTLRCSSQSGHNTVSWYQQALGQGPQFIFQYYREEENGRGNFPPRFSGLQFPNYSSELNVNALELDDSALYLCASSLAPRGGQETQYFGPGTRLLVL.

There are a few counts of this clone. The chain is built from TRBV19 and TRBJ2-4; weak D call: TRBD1 (6 bases). The germline V gene encodes CDR1 LNHDA and CDR2 SQIVND (reference sequence). CDR3 length: 16 amino acids. Deletions cut 1 base from V and 0 bases from J, with 10 bases between. Here the CDR3 reads CASSIGRDTAKNIQYF. CDR3 bases: TGTGCCAGTAGTATAGGCAGGGACACAGCCAAAAACATTCAGTACTTC.

This clone was found a few times. This chain's CDR3 is CASSSSRTASNYGYTF. As DNA, the CDR3 is TGCGCCAGCAGCTCGAGCCGGACAGCCTCTAACTATGGCTACACCTTC. The rearrangement links TRBV5-1 to TRBJ1-2, with D possibly matching TRBD1 (6 bases). Germline-derived CDR1 and CDR2 are SGHRS and YFSETQ. The V gene lost 3 bases and the J gene lost 0 bases, with 15 bases spanning the gap. The CDR3 spans 16 residues.

The chain combines TRBV5-1 with TRBJ1-1; no firm D call. This CDR3 has 11 residues. Germline values: CDR1 SGHRS, CDR2 YFSETQ. Between the trimmed V and J ends, which lost 1 base and 11 bases, there was a span of 9 bases. The CDR3: CASSLLGSAFF. The CDR3 DNA reads as TGCGCCAGCAGCTTGCTGGGATCGGCTTTCTTT.

The chain carries TRBV4-1 and TRBJ1-6; TRBD1 matches 8 bases. The germline CDR1 and CDR2 sequences are MGHRA and YSYEKL. Trimming cost V 3 bases and J 7 bases; bases outside gene matches: 8. CDR3 size: 16 residues. In nucleotides, the CDR3 is TGCGCCAGCAGCCATAATGACAGGGGACTAAATTCACCCCTCCACTTT. Translated, it gives CASSHNDRGLNSPLHF.

The V call is TRBV19, the J call TRBJ1-2, with 8 bases that match TRBD1. There are 13 residues in the CDR3. Germline V CDR1 and CDR2: LNHDA, SQIVND (reference sequence). The ends lost 8 bases at V and 4 bases at J; junction bases unmatched: 6. The CDR3 DNA follows: TGTGCCAGTTCGGGACAGGACTTCTATGGCTACACCTTC. It yields the protein CASSGQDFYGYTF.

This clone was seen only once. The V gene is TRBV7-2, the J gene TRBJ1-1; 9 bases are a match to TRBD1. Trimming cost V 4 bases and J 1 base; bases outside gene matches: 4. Germline CDR1 SGHTA, CDR2 FQGNSA. The CDR3 has 15 residues. DNA of the CDR3: TGTGCCAGCAGCTGGGACAGGGCGTGGAACACTGAAGCTTTCTTT. Translated, it gives CASSWDRAWNTEAFF. Complete variable domain (other parts from reference TRBV7-2 and TRBJ1-1): GAGVSQSPSNKVTEKGKDVELRCDPISGHTALYWYRQSLGQGLEFLIYFQGNSAPDKSGLPSDRFSAERTGGSVSTLTIQRTQQEDSAVYLCASSWDRAWNTEAFFGQGTRLTVV.

Only one count was recorded for this clone. The chain joins TRBV30 to TRBJ2-7; D not resolved. Per germline, CDR1 GTSNPN and CDR2 SVGIG (reference sequence). The CDR3 runs to 14 residues. V lost 4 bases, J lost 3 bases, and 16 bases lay in between. The CDR3 region is CAWTISTDHYEQYF. For the CDR3, the DNA is TGTGCCTGGACGATCTCCACAGACCACTACGAGCAGTACTTC.

This rearrangement joins TRBV7-2 to TRBJ1-2; weak D call: TRBD1 (5 bases). The length of the CDR3 is 15 residues. V was clipped by 3 bases and J by 4 bases, with 15 bases between them. Germline V gene lookup returns CDR1 SGHTA and CDR2 FQGNSA. Here the CDR3 reads CASSFRDRRLYGYTF. CDR3 nucleotides: TGTGCCAGCAGCTTCCGGGACCGTAGACTCTATGGCTACACCTTC.

This clone turned up a few times. The gene calls are TRBV6-1 and TRBJ2-7; no clear D gene. The CDR3 runs 15 residues. Trimming pared 0 bases from V and 4 bases from J, leaving 13 bases between. CDR1 is MNHNS and CDR2 is SASEGT in the germline V gene. The CDR3 loop is CASSEAPDALYEQYF. CDR3 DNA: TGTGCCAGCAGTGAAGCGCCGGATGCCTTATACGAGCAGTACTTC.

CDR3: CAWSVPGANVLTF. In nucleotides, the CDR3 is TGTGCCTGGAGTGTACCTGGGGCCAACGTCCTGACTTTC. The chain is built from TRBV30 and TRBJ2-6; D is uncertain. The V gene lost 0 bases and the J gene lost 2 bases, with 2 bases spanning the gap. The germline V gene encodes CDR1 GTSNPN and CDR2 SVGIG (reference sequence). This CDR3 comprises 13 residues.